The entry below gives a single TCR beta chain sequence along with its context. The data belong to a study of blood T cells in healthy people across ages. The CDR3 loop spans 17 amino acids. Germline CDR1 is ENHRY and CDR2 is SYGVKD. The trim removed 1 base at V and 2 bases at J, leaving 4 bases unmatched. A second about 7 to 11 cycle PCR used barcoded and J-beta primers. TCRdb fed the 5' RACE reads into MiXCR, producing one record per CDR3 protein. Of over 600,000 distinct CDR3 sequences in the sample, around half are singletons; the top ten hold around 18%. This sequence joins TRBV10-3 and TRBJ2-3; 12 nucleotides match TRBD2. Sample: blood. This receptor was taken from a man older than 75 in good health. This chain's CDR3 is CAISEWGTSGPTDTQYF. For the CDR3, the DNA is TGTGCCATCAGTGAGTGGGGGACTAGCGGGCCCACAGATACGCAGTATTTT.